These T cell receptor beta chains were read from a single sample in a study of cytomegalovirus exposure and HLA in healthy donors. Measured with immunoSEQ multiplex PCR; TCRdb has only the in-frame clones, and not every one. The repertoire holds 120,000 or so clones, around 80% seen once, with roughly 11% in the top ten. Sequenced input: PBMCs. The receptors come from a young man in good health and CMV-seropositive. CDR3s include the opening cysteine and the closing phenylalanine or tryptophan. The D gene is left open where the match is weak. The size entry is marked missing in some rows and otherwise reads once, few, many or a size class.

once TRBJ2-7 - TRBV7-9 TGTGCCAGCAGCCATAGGCGGGGAGACTACGAGCAGTACTTC CASSHRRGDYEQYF
- TRBJ2-7 TRBD1 TRBV27 TGTGCCAGCAGTCTCGGGACAGGGGGCCCCTACGAGCAGTACTTC CASSLGTGGPYEQYF
- TRBJ1-1 TRBD1 TRBV29-1 TGCAGCGTTGAAGAGGGCAGGGGGCTTGGCACTGAAGCTTTCTTT CSVEEGRGLGTEAFF
- TRBJ2-5 TRBD1 TRBV10-3 TGTGCCATCAGTCCCACAGGGGCCGCGGAGACCCAGTACTTC CAISPTGAAETQYF
- TRBJ2-3 TRBD1 TRBV28 TGTGCCAGCAGTAAGACAGGGGGCGCGACAGATACGCAGTATTTT CASSKTGGATDTQYF
- TRBJ2-2 TRBD2 TRBV7-2 TGTGCCAGCAGCCCCCGGGAGGGCCGGACCGGGGAGCTGTTTTTT CASSPREGRTGELFF
- TRBJ1-4 TRBD1 TRBV27 TGTGCCAGCAGTTTATACACAGGGGGAGCTAATGAAAAACTGTTTTTT CASSLYTGGANEKLFF
- TRBJ2-7 - TRBV4-1 TGCGCCAGCAGCCGAGGTCGCCCTTCGGGGGACGAGCAGTGCTTC CASSRGRPSGDEQCF
- TRBJ2-2 - TRBV5-4 TGTGCCACCTCAAGTTATCGGGGGACCGGGGAGCTGTTTTTT CATSSYRGTGELFF
- TRBJ2-1 TRBD1 TRBV27 TGTGCCAGCAGTCTCCAGGGGGCCTACAATGAGCAGTTCTTC CASSLQGAYNEQFF
- TRBJ2-1 - TRBV7-9 TGTGCCAGCAAGGACAGATACAATGAGCAGTTCTTC CASKDRYNEQFF
- TRBJ1-3 - TRBV30 TGTGCCTGGGGGACATCGGGAAACACCATATATTTT CAWGTSGNTIYF
- TRBJ2-7 TRBD1 TRBV5-1 TGCGCCAGCAGCTGGGACAGGTTGAACTACGAGCAGTACTTC CASSWDRLNYEQYF
- TRBJ1-5 - TRBV6-4 TGTGCCAGCAGCGATGGGGAGAATCAGCCCCAGCATTTT CASSDGENQPQHF
- TRBJ1-5 TRBD1 TRBV18 TGTGCCAGCTCACGGACAGGGGGCGGAAGCAATCAGCCCCAGCATTTT CASSRTGGGSNQPQHF
- TRBJ2-5 TRBD2 TRBV5-5 TGTGCCAGCAGCTTGGATGGGACTAGCGCTAACCAAGAGACCCAGTACTTC CASSLDGTSANQETQYF
- TRBJ2-5 TRBD2 TRBV11-1 TGTGCCAGCAGCCTCCCAGGACTAGCGGGGGAGACCCAGTACTTC CASSLPGLAGETQYF
once TRBJ2-1 - TRBV4-2 TGTGCCAGCAGCCACTCTCCACAGGGAACATACAATGAGCAGTTCTTC CASSHSPQGTYNEQFF
- TRBJ2-1 - TRBV5-6 TGTGCCAGCAGCTTGGGGCGGTGGGACAATGAGCAGTTCTTC CASSLGRWDNEQFF
- TRBJ2-1 TRBD2 TRBV10-1 TGCGCCAGCAGTGAGAGTCTAGCGGGTAGGAATGAGCAGTTCTTC CASSESLAGRNEQFF
- TRBJ1-6 - TRBV30 TGTGCCTGGGTAAGACGGGATCCCTCCAGTGATCATTCACCCCTCCACTTT CAWVRRDPSSDHSPLHF
- TRBJ2-7 - TRBV20-1 TGCAGTGCTAGTGAGTCCTACGAGCAGTACTTC CSASESYEQYF
few TRBJ2-3 TRBD2 TRBV7-9 TGTGCCAGCAGCTTAACCAGCGGGAGATTGACAGATACGCAGTATTTT CASSLTSGRLTDTQYF
- TRBJ1-2 TRBD1 TRBV7-6 TGTGCCAGCAGCTTACGCGGACAGGGAGGCGGCTACACCTTC CASSLRGQGGGYTF
once TRBJ2-6 - TRBV10-3 TGTGCCATCAGGCGACAGGAGGTAACTGGGGCCAACGTCCTGACTTTC CAIRRQEVTGANVLTF
once TRBJ2-7 TRBD2 TRBV2 TGTGCCAGCAGTGGGACTAGCGGGAGACCCAGGGACGAGCAGTACTTC CASSGTSGRPRDEQYF
- TRBJ2-7 - TRBV7-2 TGTGCCAGCAGCTCGCAGGGGATGGGTGAGCAGTACTTC CASSSQGMGEQYF
- TRBJ2-6 - TRBV5-1 TGCGCCAGCAGCTTGCCCGGTTCTGGGGCCAACGTCCTGACTTTC CASSLPGSGANVLTF
- TRBJ1-2 TRBD1 TRBV5-1 TGCGCCAGCAGCTCGGGGACAGGGACCTATGGCTACACCTTC CASSSGTGTYGYTF
- TRBJ2-7 TRBD2 TRBV6-4 TGTGCCAGCAGTGTCCCCCGGGGGGTTACCTACGAGCAGTACTTC CASSVPRGVTYEQYF
- TRBJ2-2 - TRBV7-3 TGTGCCAGCAGTCCCACCGGACTTATCACCGGGGAGCTGTTTTTT CASSPTGLITGELFF
- TRBJ2-3 TRBD2 TRBV7-8 TGTGCCAGCAGCGATGGACTAGCGGTCACAGATACGCAGTATTTT CASSDGLAVTDTQYF
- TRBJ2-1 - TRBV7-8 TGTGCCAGCAGCTTAGTGGCTAGCCGGTACAATGAGCAGTTCTTC CASSLVASRYNEQFF
- TRBJ1-2 - TRBV28 TGTGCCAGCAGTTTAACAGCCTACTATGGCTACACCTTC CASSLTAYYGYTF
once TRBJ2-3 - TRBV9 TGTGCCAGCGGAGTGGATACGCAGTATTTT CASGVDTQYF